Listed here are 20 T cell receptor beta chains from one sample, sequenced in a study of blood T cell repertoires in COVID-19. Sequenced by immunoSEQ multiplex PCR; TCRdb stores in-frame clones only, minus some. The data contain about 32,000 clones, about 86% of them singletons. Sequencing was performed on peripheral blood. The source is an elderly woman with active or convalescent COVID-19.

This chain uses TRBV6-5 with TRBJ1-3; D possibly corresponds to TRBD1 (6 bases). CDR3 length: 14 amino acids. V gave up 6 bases and J gave up 0 bases, with 9 bases separating them. Per germline, CDR1 MNHEY and CDR2 SVGAGI. The CDR3: CASRGGGSGNTIYF. CDR3 nucleotide sequence: TGTGCCAGCAGAGGGGGTGGCTCTGGAAACACCATATATTTT.

This chain uses TRBV5-6 with TRBJ1-1, with TRBD1 identical over 7 bases. Germline V gene data show CDR1 as SGHDT and CDR2 as YYEEEE. V trimming: 6 bases; J trimming: 1 base; junction bases outside the gene matches: 6. The CDR3 totals 14 residues. The CDR3 DNA sequence: TGTGCCAGCACTCTGGGACAGCCGAACACTGAAGCTTTCTTT. Protein sequence: CASTLGQPNTEAFF.

The rearrangement joins TRBV7-9 to TRBJ2-7; 9 bases map to TRBD1. The trim removed 4 bases at V and 3 bases at J, leaving 7 bases unmatched. CDR3 length: 15 amino acids. CDR1 SEHNR and CDR2 FQNEAQ come from the germline V gene (reference sequence). CDR3 nucleotide sequence: TGTGCCAGCAGCTCAAGACAGGGGGGTTACTACGAGCAGTACTTC. It specifies CASSSRQGGYYEQYF.

CDR3 DNA: TGTGCCAGCAGCAACCGACAGGGGACCAATTCACCCCTCCACTTT. It codes for CASSNRQGTNSPLHF. The chain links TRBV7-2 to TRBJ1-6, with TRBD1 matching over 8 bases. This CDR3 has 15 amino acids. Germline CDR1 reads SGHTA; CDR2 reads FQGNSA. V gave up 5 bases and J gave up 7 bases; unmatched junction bases: 7.

V gene TRBV9 combines with J gene TRBJ1-5; possibly TRBD1 for D (5 bases). The CDR3 has 14 amino acids. V was trimmed by 4 bases and J by 2 bases, leaving 10 bases between them. Germline assignment: CDR1 SGDLS and CDR2 YYNGEE. Here the CDR3 DNA reads TGTGCCAGCAGCCCGGGGGGAGGCAATCAGCCCCAGCATTTT. This translates into CASSPGGGNQPQHF.

The J gene is TRBJ2-3, the V gene TRBV5-1, with D perhaps TRBD1 (6 bases). The ends were cut back, 4 bases at V and 6 bases at J, with 21 bases in the middle. The CDR3 has 16 amino acids. CDR1 and CDR2 (germline): SGHRS, YFSETQ. Here the CDR3 DNA reads TGCGCCAGCAGCGGAGGCCCAGGGGTCCAACTGGATACGCAGTATTTT. This translates into CASSGGPGVQLDTQYF.

V is TRBV28 and J is TRBJ2-5; D is possibly TRBD2 (6 bases). Looked up from germline, CDR1 is MDHEN and CDR2 is SYDVKM. The CDR3 is made up of 15 amino acids. Trimming removed 6 bases at V and 2 bases at J, with 16 bases between. CDR3 amino acids: CASSLDNGRQETQYF. The CDR3 DNA reads as TGTGCCAGCAGCCTGGATAACGGGAGACAAGAGACCCAGTACTTC.

This clone was counted between two and nine times. This chain uses TRBV2 with TRBJ2-5; 9 positions match TRBD1. This CDR3 has 18 residues. V lost 6 bases to trimming and J lost 5 bases; unmatched junction nucleotides: 19. Germline CDR1 SNHLY, CDR2 FYNNEI. This CDR3 is CASSRRPASQGASETQYF. Written as DNA, the CDR3 is TGTGCCAGCAGCAGAAGACCCGCATCACAGGGGGCCTCGGAGACCCAGTACTTC.

Written as DNA, the CDR3 is TGCGCCAGCAGCCTAGGGACAGGGAAAAATGAAAAACTGTTTTTT. Its translation: CASSLGTGKNEKLFF. This chain uses TRBV5-1 with TRBJ1-4; 9 positions match TRBD1. Germline CDR1 and CDR2: SGHRS and YFSETQ. Unmatched junction bases numbered 6, after V lost 4 bases and J lost 5 bases. The CDR3 covers 15 residues.

This chain connects TRBV11-2 to TRBJ1-4, with unresolved D. Trimming shortened V by 0 bases and J by 5 bases, and 13 bases separated the two germline ends. The germline CDR1 and CDR2 sequences are SGHAT and FQNNGV. The CDR3 sequence is 16 residues long. In nucleotides, the CDR3 is TGTGCCAGCAGCTTAGATTCCGGCAGGCCCAATGAAAAACTGTTTTTT. Encoded protein: CASSLDSGRPNEKLFF.

The gene calls are TRBV30 and TRBJ2-7; 9 nucleotides align to TRBD1. V shed 8 bases and J 3 bases; nucleotides not matched to a gene: 5. Looked up from germline, CDR1 is GTSNPN and CDR2 is SVGIG (reference sequence). CDR3 length: 12 residues. In DNA form, the CDR3 reads TGTGCCCTCGGGACAGGGTTCTACGAGCAGTACTTC. Its translation is CALGTGFYEQYF.

The J gene is TRBJ1-5, the V gene TRBV5-1; D remains unclear. Germline loops: CDR1 SGHRS, CDR2 YFSETQ. The V end was cut by 4 bases, the J end by 1 base, with 9 bases between. This CDR3 is built from 14 residues. The DNA for the CDR3 is TGCGCCAGCAGCACGGGTAAGAGCAATCAGCCCCAGCATTTT. Protein product: CASSTGKSNQPQHF.

The chain uses TRBV11-3 and TRBJ1-3; D unresolved. CDR3 length: 14 amino acids. V was cut by 5 bases and J by 0 bases, with 8 bases left in between. CDR1 and CDR2 from the germline V gene are SGHNT and YENEEA. CDR3: CASSPGSSGNTIYF. The CDR3 bases are TGTGCCAGCAGCCCGGGAAGCTCTGGAAACACCATATATTTT.

V usage is TRBV2 and J usage is TRBJ1-4; 7 bases are shared with TRBD1. The V and J ends lost 5 bases and 5 bases, in that order; junction bases with no gene match: 5. The germline V gene has CDR1 SNHLY and CDR2 FYNNEI. There are 14 residues in the CDR3. CDR3 sequence: CASSRQGGNEKLFF. CDR3 nucleotides: TGTGCCAGCAGTCGACAGGGCGGGAATGAAAAACTGTTTTTT.

The chain joins TRBV5-1 to TRBJ2-7, with TRBD2 identical over 8 bases. The CDR3 is 13 amino acids. The V segment lost 4 bases and the J segment 5 bases; nucleotides outside the gene matches: 5. CDR1 and CDR2 from the germline V gene are SGHRS and YFSETQ. The CDR3 protein is CASSRGGQDEQYF. CDR3 in DNA: TGCGCCAGCAGCCGGGGGGGACAAGACGAGCAGTACTTC.

This clone occurred a few times. The genes are TRBV5-6 and TRBJ1-5; possible D gene TRBD1, 5 bases. There are 13 residues in the CDR3. Deletions cut 3 bases from V and 6 bases from J, with 10 bases between. CDR1 and CDR2 from the germline V gene are SGHDT and YYEEEE. The CDR3 loop is CASSSGGGQPQHF. In DNA, the CDR3 is TGTGCCAGCAGCTCTGGCGGGGGTCAGCCCCAGCATTTT.

This rearrangement joins TRBV5-1 to TRBJ2-7; tentative D call: TRBD1 (5 bases). This CDR3 has 15 residues. CDR1 SGHRS and CDR2 YFSETQ come from the germline V gene. The V and J ends lost 0 bases and 4 bases respectively, with 14 bases between them. DNA of the CDR3: TGCGCCAGCAGCTTGGCCCCTACAGGCATATACGAGCAGTACTTC. Protein sequence: CASSLAPTGIYEQYF.

The chain carries TRBV5-4 and TRBJ1-1; D not resolved. Germline CDR1 SGHNT, CDR2 YYREEE (reference sequence). The ends were cut back, 7 bases at V and 1 base at J, with 8 bases in the middle. This CDR3 contains 12 residues. This CDR3 is CASRLPNTEAFF. CDR3 bases: TGTGCCAGCCGACTCCCGAACACTGAAGCTTTCTTT.

The rearrangement uses TRBV7-5 and TRBJ1-1; whether TRBD1, the table's D call, matches the DNA was not checked. TRBV7-5 corresponds to a pseudogene. The CDR3 has 15 residues. In nucleotides, the CDR3 is TGTGCCAGAAGCCAGGGTGAACAGGGTGGTGCTGAAGCTTTCTTT. Translating gives CARSQGEQGGAEAFF.

The rearrangement links TRBV6-4 to TRBJ1-4, with D maybe TRBD1 (5 bases). Germline CDR1 MRHNA, CDR2 SNTAGT. Trimming removed 8 bases at V and 5 bases at J, with 21 bases between. CDR3 length: 16 amino acids. CDR3 amino acids: CASGDFPSRLNEKLFF. The CDR3 nucleotides are TGTGCCAGCGGGGACTTTCCGAGCCGCCTGAATGAAAAACTGTTTTTT.